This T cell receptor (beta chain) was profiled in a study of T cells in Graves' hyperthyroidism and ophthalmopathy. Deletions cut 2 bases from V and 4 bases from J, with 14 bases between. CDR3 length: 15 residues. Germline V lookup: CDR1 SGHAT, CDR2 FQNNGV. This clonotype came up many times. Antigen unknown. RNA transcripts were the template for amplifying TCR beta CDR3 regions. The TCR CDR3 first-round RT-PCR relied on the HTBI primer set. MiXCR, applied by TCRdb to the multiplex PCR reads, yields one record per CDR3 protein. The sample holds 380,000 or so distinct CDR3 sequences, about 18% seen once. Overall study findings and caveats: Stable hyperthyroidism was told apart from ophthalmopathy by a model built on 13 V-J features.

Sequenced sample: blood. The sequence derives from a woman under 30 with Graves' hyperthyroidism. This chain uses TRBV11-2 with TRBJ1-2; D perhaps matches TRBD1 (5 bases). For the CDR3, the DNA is TGTGCCAGCAGCTTACCCCGGACGGGGGTCTATGGCTACACCTTC. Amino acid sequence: CASSLPRTGVYGYTF.